A single sample is the source of the 21 T cell receptor beta chains below, sequenced in a study of Ad26.COV2.S vaccination and SARS-CoV-2 variants. This table comes from immunoSEQ multiplex PCR, and its TCRdb copy is limited to in-frame clones, with some not included. In the table there are some 340,000 clones, more than 70% of which are singletons. Documented treatment: around 19 received Ad26.COV2.S at low or high dose, single or two shots; roughly five received placebo; per-sample allocation not given. Following the first vaccine or placebo injection, samples were taken on day 63. The material was peripheral blood, obtained in a trial of Ad26.COV2.S vaccine versus placebo. Receptor source: a person between 18 and 60 years old who received the Ad26.COV2.S COVID-19 vaccine or a placebo.

This rearrangement joins TRBV2 to TRBJ1-1; D ambiguous. The CDR3 is made up of 14 amino acids. The V end was cut by 5 bases, the J end by 0 bases, with 10 bases between. Germline-derived CDR1 and CDR2 are SNHLY and FYNNEI. The CDR3 sequence is CASSSKGMNTEAFF. CDR3 sequence (DNA): TGTGCCAGCAGTTCTAAGGGAATGAACACTGAAGCTTTCTTT.

The chain links TRBV11-1 to TRBJ2-2; D is ambiguous. Germline CDR1 is SGHAT and CDR2 is FQDESV (reference sequence). The CDR3 has 14 amino acids. V was clipped by 5 bases and J by 1 base, with 8 bases between them. The CDR3 DNA sequence: TGTGCCAGCAGCCAGATTAGGAACACCGGGGAGCTGTTTTTT. This gives the protein CASSQIRNTGELFF.

The chain has TRBV14 and TRBJ1-2; no reliable D call. Germline V CDR1 and CDR2: SGHDN, FVKESK. The CDR3 has 14 residues. Trimming removed 0 bases from V and 2 bases from J, with 7 bases in between. CDR3: CASSQERRNYGYTF. The DNA for the CDR3 is TGTGCCAGCAGCCAAGAACGAAGAAACTATGGCTACACCTTC. Together with reference TRBV14 and TRBJ1-2, the CDR3 gives the full variable domain: EAGVTQFPSHSVIEKGQTVTLRCDPISGHDNLYWYRRVMGKEIKFLLHFVKESKQDESGMPNNRFLAERTGGTYSTLKVQPAELEDSGVYFCASSQERRNYGYTFGSGTRLTVV.

The rearrangement links TRBV7-2 to TRBJ1-1; tentatively, D is TRBD1 (6 bases). Trimming shortened V by 1 base and J by 6 bases, and 15 bases separated the two germline ends. CDR3 length equals 15 residues. Germline CDR1 is SGHTA and CDR2 is FQGNSA. CDR3: CASSLDGGHLAEAFF. In DNA, the CDR3 is TGTGCCAGCAGCTTAGATGGGGGGCATCTAGCTGAAGCTTTCTTT.

The chain couples TRBV24-1 to TRBJ2-1; D not resolved. This CDR3 has 14 residues. Germline V gives CDR1 KGHDR, CDR2 SFDVKD. V lost 4 bases and J 8 bases, leaving 14 bases between the germline ends. CDR3 in amino acids: CATSDPQLAHEQFF. CDR3 in DNA: TGTGCCACCAGTGACCCCCAATTAGCCCATGAGCAGTTCTTC.

The table lists this clone with a count of one. This chain joins TRBV9 and TRBJ2-1, with D unclear. V was clipped by 2 bases and J by 1 base, with 4 bases between them. The CDR3 contains 13 residues. Germline V gene data show CDR1 as SGDLS and CDR2 as YYNGEE. The CDR3 sequence is CASSVGSYNEQFF. As DNA, the CDR3 is TGTGCCAGCAGCGTGGGGTCCTACAATGAGCAGTTCTTC.

The chain uses TRBV2 and TRBJ2-3; D is uncertain. This CDR3 is built from 12 residues. CDR1 SNHLY and CDR2 FYNNEI come from the germline V gene. Trimming took off 8 bases at V and 3 bases at J, with 9 bases between the two ends. CDR3 coding DNA: TGTGCCAGCGGGTGGGGAACAGATACGCAGTATTTT. Amino acid sequence: CASGWGTDTQYF.

The chain joins TRBV18 to TRBJ2-1; perhaps D is TRBD1 or TRBD2 (7 bases each). V was shortened by 3 bases and J by 13 bases, with 16 bases between the two germline ends. The germline V gene encodes CDR1 KGHSH and CDR2 LQKENI. The length of the CDR3 is 13 residues. CDR3 bases: TGTGCCAGCTCACCTTGGGGGAGGGACAGCCAGTTCTTC. It yields the protein CASSPWGRDSQFF.

This rearrangement joins TRBV10-3 to TRBJ1-2, with unresolved D. V was trimmed by 10 bases and J by 6 bases, leaving 21 bases between them. Germline CDR1 and CDR2: ENHRY and SYGVKD. CDR3 length: 14 residues. CDR3 in amino acids: CASMKGSGSNGYTF. As DNA, the CDR3 is TGTGCCAGCATGAAAGGCAGTGGTAGTAATGGCTACACCTTC.

V gene TRBV7-2 combines with J gene TRBJ2-2; maybe TRBD2 (5 bases). The germline V and J ends were trimmed by 1 base and 6 bases, with 21 bases remaining between them. Germline CDR1 reads SGHTA; CDR2 reads FQGNSA. The CDR3 covers 18 residues. The CDR3: CASSLVYGLTTASGELFF. The CDR3 coding sequence is TGTGCCAGCAGCTTAGTTTACGGACTTACCACCGCATCCGGGGAGCTGTTTTTT. The variable domain in full, with the rest retrieved from reference TRBV7-2 and TRBJ2-2, is GAGVSQSPSNKVTEKGKDVELRCDPISGHTALYWYRQSLGQGLEFLIYFQGNSAPDKSGLPSDRFSAERTGGSVSTLTIQRTQQEDSAVYLCASSLVYGLTTASGELFFGEGSRLTVL.

This chain uses TRBV28 with TRBJ1-2; the D is unclear. The CDR3 sequence is 18 residues long. Trimming took off 5 bases at V and 6 bases at J, with 28 bases between the two ends. Germline V lookup: CDR1 MDHEN, CDR2 SYDVKM. CDR3 DNA sequence: TGTGCCAGCAGTGCCCTACCCGGCAGATCCTCCCACTATGATGGCTACACCTTC. Translation gives CASSALPGRSSHYDGYTF.

Turning to this clone: Other DNA variants within this sample encode the same CDR3. This chain connects TRBV5-1 to TRBJ2-7, with 7 bases lining up with TRBD1. From germline, CDR1 is SGHRS and CDR2 YFSETQ. The CDR3 loop spans 14 amino acids. The V gene end was trimmed by 5 bases and the J gene end by 2 bases; junction bases not matched to a gene: 7. For the CDR3, the DNA is TGCGCCAGCAGTCTAGGACAGGCAACCTACGAGCAGTACTTC. It encodes CASSLGQATYEQYF.

Note on this clone: The junction departs from the called germline gene at one end, perhaps through a read error. The chain employs TRBV7-7 and TRBJ2-5; D might be TRBD1 or TRBD2, each matching 6 bases. Germline-derived CDR1 and CDR2 are SSHAT and FNYEAQ (reference sequence). CDR3 length equals 14 residues. CDR3 sequence (DNA): TGTGCTAGCAGCGGGCAGGGGCTCAAAGAGACCCAGTACTTC. It yields the protein CASSGQGLKETQYF.

This rearrangement joins TRBV19 to TRBJ1-2, with a possible D match to TRBD1 (6 bases). Germline values: CDR1 LNHDA, CDR2 SQIVND (reference sequence). V lost 5 bases and J lost 3, with 13 bases in between. The CDR3 length is 14 residues. The CDR3 DNA sequence: TGTGCCAGTAGTTGGTTTCAGGGGTACTATGGCTACACCTTC. Its protein is CASSWFQGYYGYTF.

The rearrangement links TRBV18 to TRBJ2-7; TRBD1 is a possible D gene (5 bases). CDR3 length: 15 residues. Trimming took 1 base from V and 0 from J, leaving 10 bases between them. Per germline, CDR1 KGHSH and CDR2 LQKENI. The CDR3 protein is CASSPRPDNSYEQYF. The CDR3 coding sequence is TGTGCCAGCTCACCACGACCGGACAACTCCTACGAGCAGTACTTC.

The table lists this clone with a few counts. The chain joins TRBV6-2 or TRBV6-3 to TRBJ2-1, with unresolved D. This CDR3 spans 15 amino acids. Trimming shortened V by 6 bases and J by 0 bases, and 12 bases separated the two germline ends. Germline lookup yields CDR1 MNHEY and CDR2 SVGEGT. The CDR3 DNA sequence: TGTGCCAGCAGCCTTGACTGGAGCTCCTACAATGAGCAGTTCTTC. Translation: CASSLDWSSYNEQFF.

The gene calls are TRBV10-3 and TRBJ2-1; TRBD2 is a possible D gene (7 bases). V was shortened by 8 bases and J by 6 bases, with 20 bases between the two germline ends. This CDR3 has 15 residues. Germline values: CDR1 ENHRY, CDR2 SYGVKD. CDR3 sequence reads: CAIGDMGGVFNEQFF. The CDR3 coding sequence is TGTGCCATCGGGGACATGGGGGGGGTATTCAATGAGCAGTTCTTC.

This chain connects TRBV4-3 to TRBJ2-1; 11 nucleotides match TRBD1. This CDR3 region has 15 residues. Germline trimming cut 0 bases from V and 8 bases from J; bases unmatched to any gene: 3. Germline CDR1 and CDR2: LGHNA and YSLEER. This chain's CDR3 is CASSQDRTGGDEQFF. CDR3 coding DNA: TGCGCCAGCAGCCAAGATAGGACAGGGGGCGATGAGCAGTTCTTC.

This chain joins TRBV7-2 and TRBJ2-7, with TRBD2 as a possible D gene (5 bases). Germline-derived CDR1 and CDR2 are SGHTA and FQGNSA. V lost 6 bases and J lost 0, with 9 bases in between. This CDR3 region has 13 residues. Here the CDR3 reads CASRSGSSYEQYF. As DNA, the CDR3 is TGTGCCAGCAGGTCTGGGAGCTCCTACGAGCAGTACTTC.

The chain couples TRBV7-9 to TRBJ1-3; D ambiguous. Trimming left V 6 bases short and J 4 bases short, with 7 bases between. The CDR3 runs to 12 residues. Per germline, CDR1 SEHNR and CDR2 FQNEAQ (reference sequence). DNA for the CDR3: TGTGCCAGCAGGCTCAAGGGAAACACCATATATTTT. Its protein is CASRLKGNTIYF. Full variable domain (rest looked up from reference TRBV7-9 and TRBJ1-3): DTGVSQNPRHKITKRGQNVTFRCDPISEHNRLYWYRQTLGQGPEFLTYFQNEAQLEKSRLLSDRFSAERPKGSFSTLEIQRTEQGDSAMYLCASRLKGNTIYFGEGSWLTVV.

This clone was counted only a few times. The V call is TRBV11-2, the J call TRBJ2-7; tentative D call: TRBD2 (5 bases). Trimming took 0 bases from V and 5 from J, leaving 17 bases between them. CDR3 length: 16 residues. The germline gives CDR1 SGHAT, CDR2 FQNNGV. CDR3 nucleotide sequence: TGTGCCAGCAGCTTAGACGGGGTAGACGGAAGGAACGAGCAGTACTTC. Translating it yields CASSLDGVDGRNEQYF.